The present T cell receptor beta chain was sequenced within a study of T cell repertoires in ileal Crohn's disease (dated by TCRdb to the late 2010s). A note on the overall study: At the time of surgery, roughly 40% of patients were active smokers, and the median duration of disease was around eight years. Around 500 nanograms of biopsy DNA per sample were submitted for commercial TCRB immunosequencing. Roughly half of the patients were given postoperative therapy, with roughly 20 on anti-TNF agents and about ten on thiopurines. Every patient underwent surgery because of a complication, which was stricturing disease in approximately 61% and penetrating disease in roughly 39%. A total of some 170 mucosal samples from some 60 patients were sequenced, with samples obtained at several locations on the surgical specimen and at postoperative endoscopy. Endoscopic postoperative recurrence was defined by a Rutgeerts score above i0. TCR repertoire analysis was done in 55 to 70 Crohn's disease patients from a prospective multicentre cohort. The study ran alongside a multicentre cohort designed to identify predictors of early endoscopic recurrence after ileocolonic resection. The M0 samples consisted of biopsies taken from the inflamed part of the ileum within the surgical resection specimen. The full study reports these points: Compared with CD4 T cells, sorted CD8 T cells held more high-frequency clones, which suggests that the mucosal expansions were mostly CD8. Only a subgroup of patients, of unstated size, had mucosal CD4 and CD8 T cells sorted and sequenced. Endoscopic recurrence was linked to a higher percentage of high-frequency clones at surgery, and recurrence occurred in every patient whose clonality exceeded 26.8% (18/57). Compared with non-smokers, patients who were active smokers at surgery showed a significantly higher proportion of clonal expansions (roughly 24% vs 19%, p=0.02).

With respect to this clone: Its target antigen remains unknown. No clone much larger than this one lies a single base away; base qualities are absent.

CDR1 SGHRS and CDR2 YFSETQ are derived from the germline V gene. From V the trimming removes 5 bases and from J it removes 0 bases, while the gene matches leave 9 bases of the junction unaccounted for. From its cysteine to its phenylalanine, the CDR3 spans 16 amino acids. Solely the CDR3 DNA is kept, with 48 bases framed from the first base. The library was prepared using the immunoSEQ multiplex PCR assay. Adaptive Biotechnology amplified CDR3 regions from genomic DNA with a two-step multiplex PCR that controlled for amplification bias. In the first PCR, primers covered every V and J gene segment, and in the second PCR, barcodes and Illumina adapters were added. CDR3 libraries were sequenced using an Illumina instrument. Per the original workflow: Analysis combined the vendor-provided pipelines with custom analysis of raw data in R/Bioconductor under R version 3.3.0. Clonality, ranging from 0 to 1, was calculated as the inverse of the normalised Shannon entropy of all productive clones. High-frequency clones were defined as the share of the repertoire occupied by the top 100 clones, with only clones passing a 95% confidence test being retained. The Simpson index measured repertoire diversity, and the Morisita-Horn index measured overlap between samples. In its TCRdb copy, this immuneACCESS table keeps in-frame sequences only and misses some clones. Where compared with another copy, unresolved V genes explain less than half of these, and the others have no known cause. V, J and clone size were drawn from that table, and D and trimming were deduced from the DNA. The sample table records roughly 2,200 clones; 90% to 95% of these occur just once. Jointly, the top ten make up 3% to 4% of the sample.

The intended sense of this specimen's time point label: inflamed ileum from the surgical specimen. Adults with ileal or ileocolonic Crohn's disease and an indication for ileocolonic resection were eligible for inclusion. Whole ileal mucosal biopsies were kept frozen at -80 degrees C prior to DNA extraction. Genomic DNA was extracted from frozen whole biopsies using a TRizol-based method and was quantified with a NanoDrop 2000 spectrophotometer. The sample comprised ileal tissue. The sequence was obtained from an adult with Crohn's disease. The chain joins TRBV5-1 to TRBJ2-3; TRBD1 aligns with 7 central bases. The CDR3 region reads CASSQTGAASTDTQYF. The DNA sequence is TGCGCCAGCAGTCAAACAGGGGCCGCTAGCACAGATACGCAGTATTTT.